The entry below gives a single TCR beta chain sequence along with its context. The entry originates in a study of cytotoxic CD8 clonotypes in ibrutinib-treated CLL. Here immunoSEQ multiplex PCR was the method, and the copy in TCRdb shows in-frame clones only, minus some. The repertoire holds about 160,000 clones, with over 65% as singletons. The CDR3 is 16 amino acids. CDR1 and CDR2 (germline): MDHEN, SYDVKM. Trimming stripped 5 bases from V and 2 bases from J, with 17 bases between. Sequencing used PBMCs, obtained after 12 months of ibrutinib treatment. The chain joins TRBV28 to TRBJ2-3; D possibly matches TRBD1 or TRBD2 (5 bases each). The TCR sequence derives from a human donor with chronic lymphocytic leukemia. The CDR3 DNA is TGTGCCAGCAGTCACCCTCTTCTGGGGGTCACAGATACGCAGTATTTT. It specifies CASSHPLLGVTDTQYF.